The 21 T cell receptor beta chains below all came from one sample that was sequenced in a study of T-cell reconstitution after alpha-beta-depleted transplantation in children. Unique molecular identifiers were used in preparing the TCRbeta library. From the PCR reads, TCRdb called clonotypes with MiXCR, one entry per CDR3 protein. The repertoire holds roughly 200,000 distinct CDR3 sequences, with approximately 15% as singletons. Sample: PBMCs from the stem cell graft donor, taken from the stem cell graft. These TCRs come from a human donor who donated a stem cell graft to a child with acute lymphoblastic leukemia.

This clonotype occurred many times. CDR3 sequence: CASSQDRVNTEAFF. The CDR3 bases are TGTGCCAGCAGCCAAGATCGGGTGAACACTGAAGCTTTCTTT. The gene calls are TRBV4-2 and TRBJ1-1, with D hard to call. The CDR3 length is 14 residues. V lost 0 bases, J lost 0 bases, and 5 bases lay in between. The germline V gene encodes CDR1 LGHNA and CDR2 YNFKEQ.

Only one count was recorded for this clonotype. With a much larger clone just one base away, this may be a read error. The chain links TRBV9 to TRBJ2-1; D call uncertain. The CDR3 is 16 amino acids. The germline gives CDR1 SGDLS, CDR2 YYNGEE. The CDR3 DNA reads TGTGCCAGCAGCGGTATTGCGGTAGGCTCCTACAATGAGCACTTCTTC. This translates into CASSGIAVGSYNEHFF.

This clonotype was detected a few times. The chain's CDR3 is CASSQEGREPYYGYTF. The DNA of the CDR3 is TGCGCCAGCAGCCAAGAGGGAAGGGAGCCTTACTATGGCTACACCTTC. The chain combines TRBV4-1 with TRBJ1-2; D gene uncertain. Germline CDR1 MGHRA, CDR2 YSYEKL. The CDR3 consists of 16 residues. Trimming stripped 0 bases from V and 3 bases from J, with 14 bases between.

This clonotype was seen at least ten times. CDR3 loop: CSARDLAGSSYNEQFF. The CDR3 nucleotides read TGCAGTGCTAGAGATTTGGCGGGATCATCCTACAATGAGCAGTTCTTC. The rearrangement uses TRBV20-1 and TRBJ2-1; D might be TRBD2 (6 bases). V was cut by 0 bases and J by 1 base, with 13 bases left in between. Germline loops: CDR1 DFQATT, CDR2 SNEGSKA (reference sequence). This CDR3 region has 16 residues.

This clonotype occurred many times. V and J are TRBV6-6 and TRBJ1-2; D remains ambiguous. V was pared by 2 bases and J by 4 bases, with 5 bases between. Germline V gene sequence: CDR1 MNHNY, CDR2 SVGAGI (reference sequence). CDR3 length: 12 amino acids. CDR3 sequence (DNA): TGTGCCAGCAGTTACGACGGCTATGGCTACACCTTC. This encodes CASSYDGYGYTF.

The V gene is TRBV10-2, the J gene TRBJ2-3; 12 positions match TRBD2. The germline V gene encodes CDR1 WSHSY and CDR2 SAAADI. The CDR3 extends over 15 amino acids. Trimming at V came to 7 bases and at J to 3 bases, leaving 5 bases not matched to a gene. In DNA, the CDR3 is TGCGCCAGCACCCTAGCGGGAGGGCCGACAGATACGCAGTATTTT. This encodes CASTLAGGPTDTQYF.

This clonotype was seen many times. The chain couples TRBV4-1 to TRBJ1-1; TRBD1 aligns across 12 bases. The trim removed 2 bases at V and 3 bases at J, leaving 7 bases unmatched. This CDR3 region has 17 residues. Germline V gives CDR1 MGHRA, CDR2 YSYEKL. CDR3 in DNA: TGCGCCAGCAGCCAACCCCGGGACAGGGGGCACGACACTGAAGCTTTCTTT. Translation gives CASSQPRDRGHDTEAFF.

This clonotype was detected a few times. The chain couples TRBV5-1 to TRBJ2-2; 8 bases map to TRBD1. The germline V gene encodes CDR1 SGHRS and CDR2 YFSETQ. V lost 9 bases and J lost 1; bases outside the gene matches: 5. This CDR3 is 14 amino acids long. CDR3 nucleotide sequence: TGCGCCACCTCCGGGACAGGGAACACCGGGGAGCTGTTTTTT. As protein: CATSGTGNTGELFF.

The J gene is TRBJ1-5, the V gene TRBV5-4, with D unclear. V lost 3 bases and J lost 2, with 12 bases in between. The CDR3 loop spans 15 amino acids. CDR1 is SGHNT and CDR2 is YYREEE in the germline V gene (reference sequence). The CDR3 DNA follows: TGTGCCAGCAGCTCGAAAGGGAATGGCAATCAGCCCCAGCATTTT. Protein product: CASSSKGNGNQPQHF.

The chain couples TRBV28 to TRBJ2-1, with 14 bases fitting TRBD2. CDR1 MDHEN and CDR2 SYDVKM come from the germline V gene. The CDR3 contains 17 residues. V dropped 8 bases and J dropped 8; count of bases not matched to a gene: 14. CDR3 in DNA: TGTGCCAGCGGCCCCGGGACTAGCGGGAGCATCCCTGATGAGCAGTTCTTC. Residues: CASGPGTSGSIPDEQFF.

This clonotype was recorded at least ten times. The chain uses TRBV7-2 and TRBJ2-3; TRBD2 agrees at 7 bases. Trimming removed 1 base from V and 6 bases from J; junction bases left unmatched: 16. Germline CDR1 and CDR2: SGHTA and FQGNSA. The CDR3 spans 18 residues. The CDR3 DNA reads TGTGCCAGCAGCTTAGTCGCGCTGGGACTACACCGTGGGGATACGCAGTATTTT. Encoded protein: CASSLVALGLHRGDTQYF.

Ten or more counts support this clonotype. The chain recombines TRBV7-9 with TRBJ2-7; D unresolved. Looked up from germline, CDR1 is SEHNR and CDR2 is FQNEAQ (reference sequence). V lost 4 bases and J 4 bases, leaving 8 bases between the germline ends. CDR3 length equals 12 residues. CDR3 sequence: CASSSLLYEQYF. The CDR3 bases are TGTGCCAGCAGCTCCTTATTATACGAGCAGTACTTC.

The genes are TRBV19 and TRBJ2-1; D possibly corresponds to TRBD1 (5 bases). The length of the CDR3 is 13 residues. In germline, CDR1 is LNHDA, CDR2 SQIVND (reference sequence). V gave up 3 bases and J gave up 9 bases, with 12 bases separating them. The CDR3 sequence is CASSIHLGREQFF. DNA for the CDR3: TGTGCCAGTAGTATTCACTTGGGGCGTGAGCAGTTCTTC.

This clonotype has more than one count but fewer than ten. The chain recombines TRBV6-5 with TRBJ2-3, with D maybe TRBD1 (5 bases). The CDR3 totals 14 residues. Germline CDR1 MNHEY, CDR2 SVGAGI. Trimming took off 3 bases at V and 2 bases at J, with 9 bases between the two ends. This CDR3 is CASSYGADTDTQYF. The CDR3 region has the DNA TGTGCCAGCAGTTATGGGGCGGACACAGATACGCAGTATTTT.

This clonotype was counted a few times. J is TRBJ1-4 and V is TRBV18; D is undetermined. CDR3 length: 15 residues. The ends were cut back, 3 bases at V and 0 bases at J, with 8 bases in the middle. From germline, CDR1 is KGHSH and CDR2 LQKENI. For the CDR3, the DNA is TGTGCCAGCTCACCGGTGATTGCAACTAATGAAAAACTGTTTTTT. This sequence encodes CASSPVIATNEKLFF.

This clonotype was counted at least ten times. The germline gene is not matched at one end of the junction; a read error may be the cause. The chain couples TRBV11-2 to TRBJ2-3; 8 bases line up with TRBD2. CDR1 SGHAT and CDR2 FQNNGV come from the germline V gene. The CDR3 runs 14 residues. The CDR3: CASSLDRGLGLVIF. The CDR3 bases are TGTGCCAGCAGCTTAGATCGGGGCTTGGGACTAGTAATCTTT.

The sample holds many counts of this clonotype. The J gene is TRBJ2-5, the V gene TRBV7-2; weak D call: TRBD2 (5 bases). V lost 5 bases to trimming and J lost 2 bases, with 12 bases between them. Germline assignment: CDR1 SGHTA and CDR2 FQGNSA. The CDR3 is 14 amino acids. The CDR3 DNA follows: TGTGCCAGCAGCGTACCCCCGGGACAAGAGACCCAGTACTTC. This sequence encodes CASSVPPGQETQYF.

The V gene is TRBV6-1, the J gene TRBJ1-2; D possibly corresponds to TRBD1 (6 bases). The V and J ends lost 2 bases and 2 bases respectively, with 24 bases between them. This CDR3 has 19 residues. Germline lookup yields CDR1 MNHNS and CDR2 SASEGT. The CDR3 protein is CASSELAGGSGGQNYGYTF. CDR3 DNA: TGTGCCAGCAGTGAACTGGCAGGCGGTTCGGGAGGACAGAACTATGGCTACACCTTC.

The table lists this clonotype with many counts. V usage is TRBV4-1 and J usage is TRBJ2-2, with no clear D. The CDR3 sequence is 17 residues long. The V gene lost 1 base and the J gene lost 0 bases, with 12 bases spanning the gap. Germline CDR1 reads MGHRA; CDR2 reads YSYEKL. CDR3 region: CASSQVFQSANTGELFF. In DNA, the CDR3 is TGCGCCAGCAGCCAAGTCTTCCAGTCGGCGAACACCGGGGAGCTGTTTTTT.

This clonotype was seen repeatedly, ten times or more. This chain uses TRBV6-5 with TRBJ2-5; D gene ambiguous. Germline CDR1 is MNHEY and CDR2 is SVGAGI. V lost 10 bases and J lost 1, with 10 bases in between. The CDR3 loop spans 12 amino acids. CDR3 sequence: CATGRPQETQYF. The DNA of the CDR3 is TGTGCCACCGGACGCCCCCAAGAGACCCAGTACTTC.

This clonotype came up a few times. This rearrangement joins TRBV5-4 to TRBJ2-7; 13 bases agree with TRBD2. The junction had 11 bases not matched to a gene; V was cut back by 4 bases and J by 7 bases. Germline V lookup: CDR1 SGHNT, CDR2 YYREEE (reference sequence). The CDR3 is 16 residues long. The CDR3: CASSAGLAGSPFEQYF. The CDR3 DNA sequence: TGTGCCAGCAGCGCGGGACTAGCGGGATCCCCCTTTGAGCAGTACTTC.